These 30 T cell receptor beta chains originate from one sample sequenced in a study of CD8 T cells in ankylosing spondylitis. General study results and limits: For ankylosing spondylitis blood, a TCR beta motif of 8 or 9 highly homologous variants appeared characteristic.

No cognate antigen is known for these TCRs. TCRdb used MiXCR to reprocess the 5' RACE reads, holding one entry per CDR3 protein. The data contain about 800,000 distinct CDR3 sequences, around 11% of them singletons. Sample: blood, either unsorted or a sorted T cell fraction (not recorded which). Receptors were obtained from a male donor with ankylosing spondylitis.

J is TRBJ2-2 and V is TRBV10-3; 7 bases agree with TRBD2. Germline trimming cut 2 bases from V and 5 bases from J; bases unmatched to any gene: 8. The CDR3 has 16 amino acids. Germline V lookup: CDR1 ENHRY, CDR2 SYGVKD. The CDR3 is CAISERAGVETGELFF. The DNA for the CDR3 is TGTGCCATCAGTGAGAGGGCGGGAGTAGAAACCGGGGAGCTGTTTTTT.

This chain uses TRBV6-1 with TRBJ1-1, with a possible D match to TRBD1 (5 bases). V lost 5 bases and J 10 bases, leaving 14 bases between the germline ends. The germline V gene encodes CDR1 MNHNS and CDR2 SASEGT. The CDR3 sequence is 12 residues long. In DNA, the CDR3 is TGTGCCAGCAGTACCAGGGATCCAGGAGCTTTCTTT. It is translated as CASSTRDPGAFF.

The V and J genes are TRBV15 and TRBJ2-5; D might be TRBD1 or TRBD2, each matching 5 bases. V was shortened by 4 bases and J by 5 bases, with 14 bases between the two germline ends. The CDR3 has 14 residues. Germline assignment: CDR1 LNHNV and CDR2 YYDKDF (reference sequence). CDR3 region: CATSMDLGDETQYF. CDR3 nucleotides: TGTGCCACCAGCATGGACTTGGGGGACGAGACCCAGTACTTC.

V and J are TRBV7-8 and TRBJ2-7; D unclear. CDR3 length: 10 residues. Trimming left V 3 bases short and J 7 bases short, with 4 bases between. Germline V gene lookup returns CDR1 SGHVS and CDR2 FQNEAQ. The CDR3 loop is CASSFLEQYF. For the CDR3, the DNA is TGTGCCAGCAGCTTCTTAGAGCAGTACTTC.

This clonotype was recorded many times. The V call is TRBV20-1, the J call TRBJ2-6, with D perhaps TRBD1 (6 bases). Germline assignment: CDR1 DFQATT and CDR2 SNEGSKA (reference sequence). The length of the CDR3 is 14 residues. The V end was cut by 6 bases, the J end by 4 bases, with 13 bases between. The CDR3, as DNA: TGCAGTGCGCCTGGGACATTGGGGGCCAACGTCCTGACTTTC. It specifies CSAPGTLGANVLTF.

Many counts were recorded for this clonotype. CDR3 nucleotides: TGCAGCGTTGCCGACGGTCACACTGAAGCTTTCTTT. Translating it yields CSVADGHTEAFF. The chain couples TRBV29-1 to TRBJ1-1; no reliable D call. Germline V gene data show CDR1 as SQVTM and CDR2 as ANQGSEA. V was pared by 4 bases and J by 3 bases, with 9 bases between. The length of the CDR3 is 12 residues.

The chain combines TRBV20-1 with TRBJ1-5; D is possibly TRBD1 (5 bases). Trimming shortened V by 3 bases and J by 1 base, and 13 bases separated the two germline ends. Germline V gives CDR1 DFQATT, CDR2 SNEGSKA (reference sequence). The CDR3 spans 15 residues. DNA of the CDR3: TGCAGTGCTAGGATCGGGTGGGGGAGCAATCAGCCCCAGCATTTT. This sequence encodes CSARIGWGSNQPQHF.

This chain uses TRBV6-1 with TRBJ2-3; D is undetermined. Deletions cut 7 bases from V and 2 bases from J, with 13 bases between. Germline CDR1 MNHNS, CDR2 SASEGT. This CDR3 has 14 residues. The CDR3 DNA follows: TGTGCCAGCACCCGAAGGACCGCCACAGATACGCAGTATTTT. Translation gives CASTRRTATDTQYF.

This clonotype was detected only once. The chain carries TRBV3-1 and TRBJ2-7; D is perhaps TRBD1 or TRBD2 (5 bases each). This CDR3 has 15 amino acids. Germline loops: CDR1 LGHDT, CDR2 YNNKEL (reference sequence). V lost 6 bases, J lost 2 bases, and 17 bases lay in between. This CDR3 reads CASSQWGTGTYEQYF. CDR3 DNA sequence: TGTGCCAGCAGTCAATGGGGGACCGGGACCTACGAGCAGTACTTC.

The chain uses TRBV6-6 and TRBJ1-1; D remains unclear. Germline CDR1 reads MNHNY; CDR2 reads SVGAGI (reference sequence). The CDR3 spans 11 residues. The ends were cut back, 7 bases at V and 4 bases at J, with 7 bases in the middle. The CDR3 spells CASIVRTEAFF. Here the CDR3 DNA reads TGTGCCAGCATCGTTCGCACTGAAGCTTTCTTT.

This clonotype was detected a few times. The chain employs TRBV20-1 and TRBJ2-1; unclear D gene. The V end was cut by 5 bases, the J end by 12 bases, with 14 bases between. This CDR3 has 11 residues. Germline V gene data show CDR1 as DFQATT and CDR2 as SNEGSKA (reference sequence). This CDR3 reads CSASLTGPQFF. CDR3 bases: TGCAGTGCTTCTTTAACCGGGCCGCAGTTCTTC.

This clonotype was seen a handful of times. This chain connects TRBV6-6 to TRBJ2-7; TRBD2 matches at 7 bases. Germline lookup yields CDR1 MNHNY and CDR2 SVGAGI (reference sequence). This CDR3 has 11 amino acids. V gave up 11 bases and J gave up 1 base; unmatched junction bases: 2. The CDR3 protein is CAGGGSYEQYF. The CDR3, as DNA: TGTGCCGGGGGGGGTTCCTACGAGCAGTACTTC.

The rearrangement links TRBV5-1 to TRBJ2-3; D possibly corresponds to TRBD2 (7 bases). V lost 0 bases to trimming and J lost 2 bases, with 13 bases between them. The CDR3 consists of 16 residues. Germline V gives CDR1 SGHRS, CDR2 YFSETQ. The CDR3 DNA sequence: TGCGCCAGCAGCTTGGCGCGGGGGCCCTCCACAGATACGCAGTATTTT. This translates into CASSLARGPSTDTQYF.

This clonotype turned up a few times. The V call is TRBV28, the J call TRBJ2-1; a weak D match, TRBD2 (5 bases). V was shortened by 4 bases and J by 10 bases, with 8 bases between the two germline ends. Germline V gives CDR1 MDHEN, CDR2 SYDVKM. The CDR3 spans 11 residues. The CDR3 loop is CASSSRLEQFF. The CDR3 DNA reads as TGTGCCAGCAGTTCGCGACTAGAGCAGTTCTTC.

There are many counts of this clonotype. The chain is built from TRBV20-1 and TRBJ1-2; D is uncertain. Trimming removed 6 bases from V and 8 bases from J, with 19 bases in between. CDR1 and CDR2 from the germline V gene are DFQATT and SNEGSKA (reference sequence). The CDR3 has 13 residues. The CDR3 region has the DNA TGCAGTGCCGCGAGGCCCGCTGCTGAGGGCTACACCTTC. Translated: CSAARPAAEGYTF.

This clonotype has more than one count but fewer than ten. V and J are TRBV11-2 and TRBJ2-7, with 7 bases that match TRBD1. Germline CDR1 and CDR2: SGHAT and FQNNGV. Trimming cost V 0 bases and J 0 bases; bases outside gene matches: 8. The CDR3 contains 17 residues. The CDR3 loop is CASSLDYPGTVSYEQYF. CDR3 nucleotide sequence: TGTGCCAGCAGCTTAGATTACCCGGGGACAGTCTCCTACGAGCAGTACTTC.

This clonotype was observed many times. This sequence joins TRBV5-1 and TRBJ2-7, with D uncertain. There are 14 residues in the CDR3. Trimming stripped 1 base from V and 5 bases from J, with 13 bases between. Germline CDR1 SGHRS, CDR2 YFSETQ. CDR3: CASSLLPGVHEQYF. The CDR3 DNA reads TGCGCCAGCAGCTTGTTGCCAGGTGTCCACGAGCAGTACTTC.

This clonotype was observed at least ten times. The rearrangement links TRBV6-5 to TRBJ1-3; the D is unclear. V was shortened by 2 bases and J by 0 bases, with 8 bases between the two germline ends. CDR1 is MNHEY, CDR2 SVGAGI, per germline. This CDR3 region has 15 residues. The CDR3 is CASSYAAFSGNTIYF. In DNA, the CDR3 is TGTGCCAGCAGTTACGCAGCCTTCTCTGGAAACACCATATATTTT.

This clonotype was observed at least ten times. This chain joins TRBV20-1 and TRBJ1-2; TRBD1 matches 9 bases. In germline, CDR1 is DFQATT, CDR2 SNEGSKA (reference sequence). The V gene end was trimmed by 5 bases and the J gene end by 4 bases; junction bases not matched to a gene: 5. CDR3 length: 13 amino acids. CDR3 residues: CSARPGQGYGYTF. The CDR3 bases are TGCAGTGCTCGACCGGGACAGGGCTATGGCTACACCTTC.

The rearrangement joins TRBV5-1 to TRBJ2-7; 7 bases align to TRBD1. The V and J ends lost 3 bases and 2 bases, in that order; junction bases with no gene match: 8. Germline V lookup: CDR1 SGHRS, CDR2 YFSETQ. The CDR3 loop spans 15 amino acids. CDR3: CASSSRTGGAYEQYF. In DNA, the CDR3 is TGCGCCAGCAGCTCGAGGACAGGTGGGGCCTACGAGCAGTACTTC.

In this sample, this clonotype turned up a few times. The rearrangement links TRBV10-3 to TRBJ2-7, with D possibly matching TRBD1 (6 bases). V dropped 11 bases and J dropped 6 bases, with 17 bases sitting between them. In germline, CDR1 is ENHRY, CDR2 SYGVKD. This CDR3 region has 12 residues. CDR3 coding DNA: TGTGCCTCCGAGGGACACAACTCCGAGCAGTACTTC. The encoded protein is CASEGHNSEQYF.

This clonotype was detected a few times. The J gene is TRBJ1-4, the V gene TRBV6-5; D is unresolved. The V gene lost 2 bases and the J gene lost 0 bases, with 7 bases spanning the gap. The length of the CDR3 is 15 residues. The germline gives CDR1 MNHEY, CDR2 SVGAGI. The CDR3 region has the DNA TGTGCCAGCAGTTACGGCGGAACAACTAATGAAAAACTGTTTTTT. Amino acids: CASSYGGTTNEKLFF.

This clonotype was recorded many times. The J gene is TRBJ2-7, the V gene TRBV20-1, with 13 bases that match TRBD2. The V gene end was trimmed by 3 bases and the J gene end by 5 bases; junction bases not matched to a gene: 7. The length of the CDR3 is 15 residues. Germline CDR1 and CDR2: DFQATT and SNEGSKA (reference sequence). This chain's CDR3 is CSASFPGTSGDEQYF. The CDR3 DNA is TGCAGTGCTAGTTTCCCCGGGACTAGCGGGGACGAGCAGTACTTC.

This clonotype was observed a few times. The V gene is TRBV7-9, the J gene TRBJ1-1; no definite D call. Trimming removed 7 bases at V and 4 bases at J, with 13 bases between. This CDR3 has 13 residues. The germline CDR1 and CDR2 sequences are SEHNR and FQNEAQ (reference sequence). The CDR3 DNA follows: TGTGCCAGCACCGACTTCAAGAGCACTGAAGCTTTCTTT. Residues: CASTDFKSTEAFF.

This clonotype showed up just a few times. The chain is built from TRBV10-3 and TRBJ2-3, with D perhaps TRBD1 (6 bases). V dropped 5 bases and J dropped 6 bases, with 12 bases sitting between them. The V gene's germline CDR1 is ENHRY and CDR2 SYGVKD. The CDR3 loop spans 13 amino acids. The CDR3 sequence is CAISPTGMDTQYF. The CDR3 DNA is TGTGCCATCAGTCCGACAGGCATGGATACGCAGTATTTT.

This clonotype was seen only a few times. This chain links TRBV9 with TRBJ1-1; tentative D call: TRBD1 (6 bases). Germline CDR1 is SGDLS and CDR2 is YYNGEE. The V and J ends lost 4 bases and 4 bases respectively, with 14 bases between them. This CDR3 contains 14 residues. The DNA of the CDR3 is TGTGCCAGCAGCCCCCGGCTAGGGGGCACTGAAGCTTTCTTT. This sequence encodes CASSPRLGGTEAFF.

About this clonotype itself: A much larger clone differs from this one at a single base, so this may be a read error. This chain connects TRBV5-5 to TRBJ2-2; 7 bases fit TRBD2. This CDR3 region has 14 residues. The germline V gene encodes CDR1 SGHKS and CDR2 YYEKEE (reference sequence). CDR3: CASSGLAATGKLFF. CDR3 DNA: TGTGCCAGCAGCGGGCTAGCGGCCACCGGGAAGCTGTTTTTT. The entire variable domain, with the rest obtained from reference TRBV5-5 and TRBJ2-2, is as follows: DAGVTQSPTHLIKTRGQQVTLRCSPISGHKSVSWYQQVLGQGPQFIFQYYEKEERGRGNFPDRFSARQFPNYSSELNVNALLLGDSALYLCASSGLAATGKLFFGEGSRLTVL.

This clonotype came up a few times. CDR3 amino acids: CSQTQGELTEAFF. Written as DNA, the CDR3 is TGCAGCCAAACTCAGGGGGAACTGACTGAAGCTTTCTTT. The chain has TRBV29-1 and TRBJ1-1, with 7 bases that match TRBD1. Germline CDR1 SQVTM, CDR2 ANQGSEA. Trimming cost V 8 bases and J 5 bases; bases outside gene matches: 11. The CDR3 runs to 13 residues.

In its sample, this clonotype was seen many times. The chain joins TRBV5-1 to TRBJ2-1; D not certain. The CDR3 length is 16 residues. Germline V lookup: CDR1 SGHRS, CDR2 YFSETQ. Between the trimmed V and J ends, which lost 4 bases and 0 bases, there was a span of 14 bases. The CDR3: CASSPYSPRSYNEQFF. DNA for the CDR3: TGCGCCAGCAGCCCCTATAGCCCGCGCTCCTACAATGAGCAGTTCTTC.

This clonotype came up many times. The chain joins TRBV9 to TRBJ1-6; D remains ambiguous. CDR1 and CDR2 from the germline V gene are SGDLS and YYNGEE. The ends were cut back, 2 bases at V and 8 bases at J, with 14 bases in the middle. This CDR3 region has 15 residues. Written as DNA, the CDR3 is TGTGCCAGCAGCGTGGAGGGCAGTCAATATTCACCCCTCCACTTT. Amino acids: CASSVEGSQYSPLHF.